The T cell receptor beta chain under discussion was sequenced for a study of cytomegalovirus exposure and HLA in healthy donors. The donors, nominally healthy at sampling, likely had unrecorded immune exposures. CDR3 length equals 15 residues. Germline V gene lookup returns CDR1 LNHDA and CDR2 SQIVND (reference sequence). V dropped 5 bases and J dropped 6; count of bases not matched to a gene: 13. Study-wide points: TCR beta chains numbering more than 150 were designated cytomegalovirus-associated. The majority of TCR sequences were rare, yet some public TCRs appeared in many donors.

The PCR made use of 60 Vbeta and 13 Jbeta primers. The repertoire was sequenced with immunoSEQ multiplex PCR; TCRdb's copy has only in-frame clones and lacks some. The data hold under 150,000 clones, with over 70% observed a single time. In the case of this clone: The antigen is not known.

The chain employs TRBV19 and TRBJ2-7, with TRBD1 matching over 7 bases. Sequencing was carried out using PBMCs. The clonotype was recovered from a woman aged 55-70 years in good health and CMV-seropositive. The chain's CDR3 is CASSSPRTGVGEQYF. In nucleotides, the CDR3 is TGTGCCAGTAGTTCACCCAGGACAGGAGTGGGCGAGCAGTACTTC.